The 26 T cell receptor beta chains below come from one sample, sequenced in a study of cytomegalovirus exposure and HLA in healthy donors (dated by TCRdb to 2017 to 2019). The library relied on the immunoSEQ multiplex PCR assay. For the multiplex PCR, a mixture combining 60 forward primers for TCR Vbeta segments and 13 reverse primers for TCR Jbeta segments was used. The clones in this table, taken by TCRdb from immuneACCESS, are in-frame only. Not every clone is retained; where verified, under half of the shortfall comes from an unresolved V gene, and the cause of the rest is unknown. This sample is represented by more than 65,000 clones; 76% of them were singletons. The biggest ten clones account for just over 3% of the sample. Specimen: PBMCs. These receptors all come from a man in his forties in good health and CMV-seronegative.

The chain uses TRBV18 and TRBJ2-3; TRBD2 aligns across 10 bases. V trimming: 3 bases; J trimming: 2 bases; junction bases outside the gene matches: 5. CDR3 size: 16 residues. CDR1 KGHSH and CDR2 LQKENI come from the germline V gene. CDR3 protein: CASSPSLAGPTDTQYF. The CDR3 bases are TGTGCCAGCTCACCCTCACTAGCGGGGCCCACAGATACGCAGTATTTT.

V and J are TRBV10-3 and TRBJ1-1, with 8 bases fitting TRBD1. This CDR3 comprises 15 residues. V lost 5 bases to trimming and J lost 3 bases; unmatched junction nucleotides: 8. Germline CDR1 and CDR2: ENHRY and SYGVKD. The CDR3 DNA reads TGTGCCATCAGTCCTGACAGGGGCAAGGACACTGAAGCTTTCTTT. It translates to CAISPDRGKDTEAFF.

The gene calls are TRBV6-1 and TRBJ2-1, with 13 positions matching TRBD2. J lost 1 base, V lost 4 bases, and 10 bases had no gene match. CDR1 and CDR2 from the germline V gene are MNHNS and SASEGT. This CDR3 is 19 amino acids long. CDR3 DNA sequence: TGTGCCAGCAGTGCACGCCTTCGACTAGCGGGGGGTTCCTACAATGAGCAGTTCTTC. This codes for CASSARLRLAGGSYNEQFF.

The chain employs TRBV6-1 and TRBJ1-2, with D maybe TRBD1 (5 bases). This CDR3 has 16 residues. V gave up 2 bases and J gave up 8 bases, with 21 bases separating them. CDR1 MNHNS and CDR2 SASEGT come from the germline V gene. CDR3 in DNA: TGTGCCAGCAGTGAACATCCGGACACTGTCTTTGGAGGCTACACCTTC. Protein sequence: CASSEHPDTVFGGYTF.

V usage is TRBV11-3 and J usage is TRBJ2-3; 9 bases agree with TRBD1. This CDR3 has 15 residues. In germline, CDR1 is SGHNT, CDR2 YENEEA. V lost 5 bases and J lost 2; bases outside the gene matches: 5. Here the CDR3 DNA reads TGTGCCAGCAGCCGCTGGACAGGGGACACAGATACGCAGTATTTT. The encoded protein is CASSRWTGDTDTQYF.

V gene TRBV27 combines with J gene TRBJ2-7; TRBD1 matches at 10 bases. Trimming took 0 bases from V and 0 from J; bases not matched to a gene: 5. This CDR3 has 17 residues. Looked up from germline, CDR1 is MNHEY and CDR2 is SMNVEV (reference sequence). CDR3: CASSLSIWTGGSYEQYF. The CDR3 region has the DNA TGTGCCAGCAGTTTATCGATCTGGACAGGGGGCTCCTACGAGCAGTACTTC.

This sequence joins TRBV4-1 and TRBJ1-6; D call uncertain. V was shortened by 0 bases and J by 4 bases, with 7 bases between the two germline ends. Germline V CDR1 and CDR2: MGHRA, YSYEKL. The CDR3 is made up of 15 amino acids. The CDR3 spells CASSQDSSYNSPLHF. DNA of the CDR3: TGCGCCAGCAGCCAAGATTCCAGTTATAATTCACCCCTCCACTTT.

The rearrangement joins TRBV28 to TRBJ2-2; 9 bases agree with TRBD1. The germline V gene has CDR1 MDHEN and CDR2 SYDVKM. The junction had 26 bases not matched to a gene; V was cut back by 6 bases and J by 6 bases. The CDR3 is 21 amino acids. The CDR3 reads CASSTSRVGGQGGLRAGELFF. CDR3 coding DNA: TGTGCCAGCAGCACGTCTAGAGTCGGGGGACAGGGTGGCCTCAGGGCCGGGGAGCTGTTTTTT. The whole variable domain, remainder taken from reference TRBV28 and TRBJ2-2, is DVKVTQSSRYLVKRTGEKVFLECVQDMDHENMFWYRQDPGLGLRLIYFSYDVKMKEKGDIPEGYSVSREKKERFSLILESASTNQTSMYLCASSTSRVGGQGGLRAGELFFGEGSRLTVL.

The gene calls are TRBV2 and TRBJ2-1; TRBD2 aligns across 9 bases. The length of the CDR3 is 14 residues. Germline V lookup: CDR1 SNHLY, CDR2 FYNNEI. V shed 5 bases and J 5 bases; nucleotides not matched to a gene: 4. The CDR3 loop is CASSTGTSNNEQFF. The CDR3 DNA reads TGTGCCAGCAGTACCGGGACTAGCAACAATGAGCAGTTCTTC.

CDR3 residues: CASSLGQGTGELFF. The DNA for the CDR3 is TGTGCCAGCAGCTTGGGACAGGGGACCGGGGAGCTGTTTTTT. The chain links TRBV5-4 to TRBJ2-2; TRBD1 agrees at 8 bases. Germline V lookup: CDR1 SGHNT, CDR2 YYREEE (reference sequence). The CDR3 extends over 14 amino acids. The ends lost 0 bases at V and 5 bases at J; junction bases unmatched: 0.

The chain is built from TRBV7-6 and TRBJ2-4; possible D gene TRBD2, 6 bases. The CDR3 has 15 amino acids. Between the trimmed V and J ends, which lost 1 base and 5 bases, there was a span of 12 bases. CDR1 is SGHVS and CDR2 is FNYEAQ in the germline V gene. CDR3 protein: CASSLEWGEQNIQYF. The CDR3 DNA is TGTGCCAGCAGCTTAGAATGGGGGGAGCAAAACATTCAGTACTTC.

The J gene is TRBJ1-2, the V gene TRBV7-9, with D tentatively TRBD1 (5 bases). Trimming took off 4 bases at V and 7 bases at J, with 22 bases between the two ends. Germline CDR1 and CDR2: SEHNR and FQNEAQ (reference sequence). This CDR3 is built from 16 residues. CDR3 sequence reads: CASSSGSGRRLSGYTF. The DNA for the CDR3 is TGTGCCAGCAGCTCCGGTTCAGGGAGGAGGCTCTCTGGCTACACCTTC.

The chain combines TRBV7-3 with TRBJ2-5; 7 bases map to TRBD1. This CDR3 is built from 17 residues. V shed 0 bases, J shed 4 bases, and the junction held 11 bases outside the gene matches. The germline V gene encodes CDR1 SGHTA and CDR2 FQGTGA. The CDR3: CASSLTPRGTVGETQYF. For the CDR3, the DNA is TGTGCCAGCAGCTTAACGCCCAGAGGGACAGTTGGAGAGACCCAGTACTTC.

The genes are TRBV7-9 and TRBJ2-3; 9 bases fit TRBD1. V lost 7 bases to trimming and J lost 6 bases; unmatched junction nucleotides: 5. The germline V gene encodes CDR1 SEHNR and CDR2 FQNEAQ (reference sequence). This CDR3 contains 13 residues. Here the CDR3 reads CASKSTGGDTQYF. DNA of the CDR3: TGTGCCAGCAAGTCGACAGGGGGTGATACGCAGTATTTT.

Comments on this clone: Other nucleotide sequences in the sample specify the same CDR3. V usage is TRBV5-1 and J usage is TRBJ1-1; D gene unclear. The V gene lost 0 bases and the J gene lost 11 bases, with 8 bases spanning the gap. CDR3 length: 11 residues. In germline, CDR1 is SGHRS, CDR2 YFSETQ. The CDR3 protein is CASSLVGEAFF. DNA of the CDR3: TGCGCCAGCAGCTTGGTGGGAGAGGCTTTCTTT.

The chain employs TRBV28 and TRBJ1-1; the D gene is possibly TRBD1 (6 bases). CDR1 and CDR2 from the germline V gene are MDHEN and SYDVKM. With 7 bases removed from V and 7 bases from J, the gap between germline ends came to 16 bases. The CDR3 is 13 amino acids. CDR3 protein: CASNSGTLYEAFF. The CDR3 DNA sequence: TGTGCCAGCAACTCCGGGACATTATATGAAGCTTTCTTT.

The J gene is TRBJ2-2, the V gene TRBV9; 9 bases are a match to TRBD1. V was pared by 1 base and J by 7 bases, with 8 bases of the junction left unmatched. CDR1 and CDR2 (germline): SGDLS, YYNGEE. The CDR3 runs 16 residues. The CDR3 coding sequence is TGTGCCAGCAGCGTATCAGGACAGGGGCTGGTCGGGGAGCTGTTTTTT. The encoded protein is CASSVSGQGLVGELFF.

The chain has TRBV6-1 and TRBJ2-7, with 10 bases matching TRBD1. This CDR3 region has 18 residues. Germline loops: CDR1 MNHNS, CDR2 SASEGT. The V segment lost 2 bases and the J segment 5 bases; nucleotides outside the gene matches: 15. The CDR3 DNA reads as TGTGCCAGCAGTGAAAACCTCTGGTCGGGACAGGGGTTCCACGAGCAGTACTTC. Its translation is CASSENLWSGQGFHEQYF.

The rearrangement joins TRBV10-2 to TRBJ2-5; 7 bases map to TRBD1. The CDR3 totals 14 residues. Trimming cost V 4 bases and J 2 bases; bases outside gene matches: 4. Germline CDR1 reads WSHSY; CDR2 reads SAAADI. The CDR3 reads CASSASRGQETQYF. The CDR3, as DNA: TGCGCCAGCAGTGCCAGCAGGGGGCAAGAGACCCAGTACTTC.

This clone has a handful of counts. The gene calls are TRBV28 and TRBJ2-2; D may be TRBD2 (6 bases). CDR3 length equals 17 residues. CDR1 is MDHEN, CDR2 SYDVKM, per germline. V was pared by 6 bases and J by 1 base, with 18 bases between. The CDR3 loop is CASRPFAGTENTGELFF. In DNA, the CDR3 is TGTGCCAGCAGACCTTTCGCCGGGACTGAGAACACCGGGGAGCTGTTTTTT.

The V and J genes are TRBV9 and TRBJ1-5; D remains ambiguous. Germline loops: CDR1 SGDLS, CDR2 YYNGEE. The CDR3 has 15 residues. Trimming took 0 bases from V and 0 from J, leaving 7 bases between them. CDR3 DNA: TGTGCCAGCAGCGTAGCCCCTAATAGCAATCAGCCCCAGCATTTT. Residues: CASSVAPNSNQPQHF.

The chain links TRBV7-2 to TRBJ2-7, with unresolved D. The length of the CDR3 is 15 residues. Trimming left V 1 base short and J 2 bases short, with 12 bases between. CDR1 is SGHTA and CDR2 is FQGNSA in the germline V gene. CDR3 nucleotides: TGTGCCAGCAGCTTAGTCCCCTCAGAGGCCTACGAGCAGTACTTC. The encoded protein is CASSLVPSEAYEQYF.

The chain uses TRBV21-1 and TRBJ2-7; the table's TRBD1 call for D was not verified on the DNA. TRBV21-1 is a known pseudogene. The CDR3 contains 14 residues. The CDR3 here is CATWDRAISYEQYF. CDR3 DNA: TGTGCCACCTGGGACAGGGCGATCTCCTACGAGCAGTACTTC.

The chain uses TRBV11-2 and TRBJ2-1; possible D gene TRBD2, 7 bases. With 5 bases removed from V and 4 bases from J, the gap between germline ends came to 15 bases. There are 15 residues in the CDR3. Per the germline V gene, CDR1 is SGHAT and CDR2 is FQNNGV. CDR3 in DNA: TGTGCCAGCAGCCCCCTCCGGGGGGCGTACAATGAGCAGTTCTTC. Amino acid sequence: CASSPLRGAYNEQFF.

The V call is TRBV19, the J call TRBJ2-1; 9 bases match TRBD1. V lost 8 bases and J lost 2; bases outside the gene matches: 10. The V gene's germline CDR1 is LNHDA and CDR2 SQIVND (reference sequence). The CDR3 has 16 amino acids. In DNA form, the CDR3 reads TGTGCCAGTGGTAAATGGGGGACAGGGCCCTACAATGAGCAGTTCTTC. Translating gives CASGKWGTGPYNEQFF.

The chain couples TRBV13 to TRBJ1-4, with TRBD1 identical over 7 bases. Germline assignment: CDR1 PRHDT and CDR2 FYEKMQ (reference sequence). The junction had 4 bases not matched to a gene; V was cut back by 4 bases and J by 8 bases. The CDR3 covers 13 residues. The CDR3 region is CASSSHRGEKLFF. The CDR3 region has the DNA TGTGCCAGCAGCTCCCACAGGGGAGAAAAACTGTTTTTT.